The clone carrying this TCR beta chain was observed at least ten times. Its antigen is unidentified. V shed 4 bases, J shed 2 bases, and the junction held 8 bases outside the gene matches. CDR1 is SGHTA and CDR2 is FQGNSA in the germline V gene. The CDR3 extends over 18 amino acids. The source of the sample is a study of T cell repertoires in cytomegalovirus infection. The wider study: Public TCR beta signature analysis indicated the presence of both CMV infection and matching HLA type. Regarding the study as a whole: Summed frequency of shared TCR beta families picked out CMV carriers who also had the relevant HLA. It was HLA-C-restricted CMV-specific TCR beta clonotypes that dominated the response ex vivo.

MiXCR, applied by TCRdb to the reads, yields one record per CDR3 protein. Here the sample spans around 360,000 distinct CDR3 sequences, approximately 30% being singletons. The rearrangement uses TRBV7-2 and TRBJ2-3; the match to TRBD2 covers 14 bases. This TCR came from a human donor in good health (CMV status not recorded). Some clones in this sample may be carry-over from other donors' samples. Source: cultured PBMCs, taken from culture after CMV antigen stimulation. This CDR3 reads CASSSPGTSGRPTDTQYF. For the CDR3, the DNA is TGTGCCAGCAGCTCCCCCGGGACTAGCGGGAGACCCACAGATACGCAGTATTTT.